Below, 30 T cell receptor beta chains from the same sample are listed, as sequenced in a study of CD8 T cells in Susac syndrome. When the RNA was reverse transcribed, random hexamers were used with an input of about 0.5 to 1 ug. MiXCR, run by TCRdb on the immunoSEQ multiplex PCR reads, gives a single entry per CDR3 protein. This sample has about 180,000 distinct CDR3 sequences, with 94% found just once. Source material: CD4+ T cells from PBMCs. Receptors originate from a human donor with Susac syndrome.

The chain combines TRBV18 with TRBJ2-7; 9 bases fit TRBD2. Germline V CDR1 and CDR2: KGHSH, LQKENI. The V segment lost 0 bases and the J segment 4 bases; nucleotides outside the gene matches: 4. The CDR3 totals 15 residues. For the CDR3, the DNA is TGTGCCAGCTCACCACCCCTGGGACTAGCTTACGAGCAGTACTTC. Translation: CASSPPLGLAYEQYF.

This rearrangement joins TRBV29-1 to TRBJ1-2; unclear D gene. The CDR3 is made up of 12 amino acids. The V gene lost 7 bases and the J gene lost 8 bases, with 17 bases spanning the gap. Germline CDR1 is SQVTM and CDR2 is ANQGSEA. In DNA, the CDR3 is TGCAGCGCTAGCTCTACCGGGCAAGGCTACACCTTC. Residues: CSASSTGQGYTF.

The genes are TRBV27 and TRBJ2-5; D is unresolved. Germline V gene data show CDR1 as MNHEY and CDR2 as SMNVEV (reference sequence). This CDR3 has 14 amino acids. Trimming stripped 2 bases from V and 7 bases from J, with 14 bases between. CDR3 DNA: TGTGCCAGCAGTTTAGAAGGCGGTAGTAGGACCCAGTACTTC. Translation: CASSLEGGSRTQYF.

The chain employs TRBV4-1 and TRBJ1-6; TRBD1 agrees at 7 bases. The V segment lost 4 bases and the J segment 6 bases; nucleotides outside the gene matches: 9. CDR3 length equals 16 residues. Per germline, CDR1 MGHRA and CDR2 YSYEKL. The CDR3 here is CASSPFAGQVNSPLHF. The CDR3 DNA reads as TGCGCCAGCAGCCCCTTTGCAGGACAGGTTAATTCACCCCTCCACTTT.

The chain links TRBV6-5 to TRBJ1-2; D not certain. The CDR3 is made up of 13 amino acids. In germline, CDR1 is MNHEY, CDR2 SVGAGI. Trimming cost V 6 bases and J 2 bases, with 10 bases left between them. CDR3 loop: CASRAGRNYGYTF. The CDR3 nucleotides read TGTGCCAGCAGAGCAGGACGGAACTATGGCTACACCTTC.

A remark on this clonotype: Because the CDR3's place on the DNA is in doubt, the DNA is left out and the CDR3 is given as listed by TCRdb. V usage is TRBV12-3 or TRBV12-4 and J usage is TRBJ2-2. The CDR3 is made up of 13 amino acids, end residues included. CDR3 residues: CASSLLLSGELFF.

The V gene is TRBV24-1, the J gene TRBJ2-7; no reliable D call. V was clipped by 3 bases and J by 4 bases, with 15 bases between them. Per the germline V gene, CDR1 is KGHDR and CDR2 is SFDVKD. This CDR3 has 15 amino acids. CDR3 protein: CATSDPSTTLYEQYF. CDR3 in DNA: TGTGCCACCAGTGATCCTTCGACGACATTGTACGAGCAGTACTTC.

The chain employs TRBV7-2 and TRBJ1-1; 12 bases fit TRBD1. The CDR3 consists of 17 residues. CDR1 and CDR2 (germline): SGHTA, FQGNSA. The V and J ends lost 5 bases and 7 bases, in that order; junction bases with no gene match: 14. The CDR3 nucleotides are TGTGCCAGCAGCCCCGTCCCGGGACAGGGGGCGTTGCGTGAAGCTTTCTTT. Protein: CASSPVPGQGALREAFF.

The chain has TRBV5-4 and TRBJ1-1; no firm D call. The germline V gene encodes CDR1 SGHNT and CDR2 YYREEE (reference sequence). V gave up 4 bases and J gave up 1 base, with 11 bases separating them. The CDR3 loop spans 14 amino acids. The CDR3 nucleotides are TGTGCCAGCAGCAGGCCACAGTCGAACACTGAAGCTTTCTTT. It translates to CASSRPQSNTEAFF.

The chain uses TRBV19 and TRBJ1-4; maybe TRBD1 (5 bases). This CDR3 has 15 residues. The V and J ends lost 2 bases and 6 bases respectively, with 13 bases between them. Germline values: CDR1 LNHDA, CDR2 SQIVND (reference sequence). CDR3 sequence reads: CASSITGPWDEKLFF. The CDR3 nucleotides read TGTGCCAGTAGTATAACAGGCCCGTGGGATGAAAAACTGTTTTTT. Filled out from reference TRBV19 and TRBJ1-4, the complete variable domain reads DGGITQSPKYLFRKEGQNVTLSCEQNLNHDAMYWYRQDPGQGLRLIYYSQIVNDFQKGDIAEGYSVSREKKESFPLTVTSAQKNPTAFYLCASSITGPWDEKLFFGSGTQLSVL.

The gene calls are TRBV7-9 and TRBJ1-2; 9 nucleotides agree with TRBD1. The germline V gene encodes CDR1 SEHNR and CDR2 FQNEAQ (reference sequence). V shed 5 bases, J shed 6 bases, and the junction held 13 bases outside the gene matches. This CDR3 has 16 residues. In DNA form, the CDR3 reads TGTGCCAGCAGCGCGGCTTACAGGGGGCGGGAGGATGGCTACACCTTC. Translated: CASSAAYRGREDGYTF.

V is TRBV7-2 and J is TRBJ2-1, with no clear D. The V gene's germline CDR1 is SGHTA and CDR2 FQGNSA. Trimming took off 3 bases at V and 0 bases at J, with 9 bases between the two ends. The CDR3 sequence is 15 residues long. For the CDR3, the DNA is TGTGCCAGCAGCTTTACAGCTTCCTCCTACAATGAGCAGTTCTTC. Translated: CASSFTASSYNEQFF.

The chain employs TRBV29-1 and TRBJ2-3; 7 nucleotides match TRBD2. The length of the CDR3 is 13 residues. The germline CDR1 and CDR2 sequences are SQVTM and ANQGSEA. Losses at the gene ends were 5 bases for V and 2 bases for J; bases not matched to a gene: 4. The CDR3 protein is CSVSGGTTDTQYF. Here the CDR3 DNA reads TGCAGCGTTTCCGGGGGGACCACAGATACGCAGTATTTT.

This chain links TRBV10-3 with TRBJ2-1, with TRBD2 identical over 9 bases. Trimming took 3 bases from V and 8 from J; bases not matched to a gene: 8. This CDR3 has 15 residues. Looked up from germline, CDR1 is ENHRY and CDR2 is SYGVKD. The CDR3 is CAISEGLAGTYEQFF. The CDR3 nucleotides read TGTGCCATCAGTGAAGGGCTAGCGGGGACGTATGAGCAGTTCTTC.

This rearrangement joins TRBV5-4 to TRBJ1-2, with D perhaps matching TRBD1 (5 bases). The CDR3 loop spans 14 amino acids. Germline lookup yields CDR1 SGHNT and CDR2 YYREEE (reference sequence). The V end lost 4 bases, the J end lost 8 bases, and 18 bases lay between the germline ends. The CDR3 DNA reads TGTGCCAGCAGCCCCTCGGGGGGGAGTTGGGGCTACACCTTC. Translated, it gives CASSPSGGSWGYTF.

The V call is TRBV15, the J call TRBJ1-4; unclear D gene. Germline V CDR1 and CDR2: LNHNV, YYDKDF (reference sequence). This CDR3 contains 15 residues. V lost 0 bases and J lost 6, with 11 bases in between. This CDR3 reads CATSRDQGIYEKLFF. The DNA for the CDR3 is TGTGCCACCAGCAGAGATCAAGGAATATATGAAAAACTGTTTTTT.

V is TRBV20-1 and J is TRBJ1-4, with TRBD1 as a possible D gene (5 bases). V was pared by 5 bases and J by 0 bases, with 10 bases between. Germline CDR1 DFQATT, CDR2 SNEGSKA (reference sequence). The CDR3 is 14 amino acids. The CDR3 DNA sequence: TGCAGTGCTGGGACGGATTCAACTAATGAAAAACTGTTTTTT. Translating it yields CSAGTDSTNEKLFF.

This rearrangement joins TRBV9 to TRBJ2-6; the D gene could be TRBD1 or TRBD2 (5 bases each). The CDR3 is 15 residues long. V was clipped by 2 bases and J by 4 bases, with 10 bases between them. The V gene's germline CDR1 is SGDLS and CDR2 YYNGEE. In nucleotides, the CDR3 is TGTGCCAGCAGCGTTCCAGGGACCGGGGCCAACGTCCTGACTTTC. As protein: CASSVPGTGANVLTF.

The CDR3, as DNA: TGTGCCAGCAGCCAAGATCGGCTAGCGGGGGGGCAAGATACGCAGTATTTT. This encodes CASSQDRLAGGQDTQYF. This chain connects TRBV4-2 to TRBJ2-3; TRBD2 matches 12 bases. The V and J ends lost 0 bases and 5 bases, in that order; junction bases with no gene match: 6. The CDR3 is 17 amino acids. Germline CDR1 LGHNA, CDR2 YNFKEQ.

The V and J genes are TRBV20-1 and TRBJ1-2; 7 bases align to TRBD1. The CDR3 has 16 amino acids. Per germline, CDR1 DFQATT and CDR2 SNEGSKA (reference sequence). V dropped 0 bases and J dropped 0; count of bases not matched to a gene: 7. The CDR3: CSARDSGTASNYGYTF. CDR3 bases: TGCAGTGCTAGAGACTCCGGGACAGCCTCTAACTATGGCTACACCTTC.

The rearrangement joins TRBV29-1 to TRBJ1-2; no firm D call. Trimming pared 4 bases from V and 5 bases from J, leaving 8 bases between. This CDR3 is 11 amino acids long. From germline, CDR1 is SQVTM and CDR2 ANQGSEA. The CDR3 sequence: CSVGGPYGYTF. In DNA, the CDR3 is TGCAGCGTTGGGGGTCCGTATGGCTACACCTTC.

Written as DNA, the CDR3 is TGCAGTGCTAGAGGGCTAGCGGGGGGCCTCCGGGGGGCTGAGCAGTTCTTC. It is translated as CSARGLAGGLRGAEQFF. This chain uses TRBV20-1 with TRBJ2-1, with 11 bases fitting TRBD2. Germline trimming cut 1 base from V and 9 bases from J; bases unmatched to any gene: 14. The germline gives CDR1 DFQATT, CDR2 SNEGSKA (reference sequence). The CDR3 has 17 residues.

The CDR3 region has the DNA TGTGCCAGCAGCCCTACGACTAGCGGGGAAGAGACCCAGTACTTC. It codes for CASSPTTSGEETQYF. J is TRBJ2-5 and V is TRBV9, with 11 bases lining up with TRBD2. This CDR3 comprises 15 residues. After removal of 4 bases from V and 3 bases from J, the junction contained 5 bases not matched to a gene. Per the germline V gene, CDR1 is SGDLS and CDR2 is YYNGEE. Full variable domain (remainder filled in from reference TRBV9 and TRBJ2-5): DSGVTQTPKHLITATGQRVTLRCSPRSGDLSVYWYQQSLDQGLQFLIQYYNGEERAKGNILERFSAQQFPDLHSELNLSSLELGDSALYFCASSPTTSGEETQYFGPGTRLLVL.

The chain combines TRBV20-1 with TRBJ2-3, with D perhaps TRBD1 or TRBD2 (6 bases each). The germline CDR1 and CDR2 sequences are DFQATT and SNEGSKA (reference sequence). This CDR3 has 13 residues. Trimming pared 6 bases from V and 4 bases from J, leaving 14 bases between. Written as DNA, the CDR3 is TGCAGTGCGTGGGACACGGGGGCAGATACGCAGTATTTT. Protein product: CSAWDTGADTQYF.

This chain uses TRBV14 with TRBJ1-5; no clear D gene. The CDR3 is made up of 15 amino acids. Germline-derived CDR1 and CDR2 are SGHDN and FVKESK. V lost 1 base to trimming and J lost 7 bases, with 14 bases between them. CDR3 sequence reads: CASSQAAGFDQPQHF. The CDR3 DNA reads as TGTGCCAGCAGCCAAGCGGCGGGTTTTGACCAGCCCCAGCATTTT.

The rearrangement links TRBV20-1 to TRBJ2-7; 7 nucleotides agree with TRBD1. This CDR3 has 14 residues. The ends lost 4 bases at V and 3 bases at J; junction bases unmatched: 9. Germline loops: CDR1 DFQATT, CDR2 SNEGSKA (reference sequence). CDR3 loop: CSAIPLAGGYEQYF. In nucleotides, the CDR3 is TGCAGTGCTATCCCTCTGGCAGGGGGCTACGAGCAGTACTTC.

DNA for the CDR3: TGTGCCAGCGGGACAGGGAGTTTGGGCTACACCTTC. Translated: CASGTGSLGYTF. The genes are TRBV6-5 and TRBJ1-2; 9 nucleotides align to TRBD1. The CDR3 is 12 residues long. Germline V gene data show CDR1 as MNHEY and CDR2 as SVGAGI. Losses at the gene ends were 8 bases for V and 8 bases for J; bases not matched to a gene: 6.

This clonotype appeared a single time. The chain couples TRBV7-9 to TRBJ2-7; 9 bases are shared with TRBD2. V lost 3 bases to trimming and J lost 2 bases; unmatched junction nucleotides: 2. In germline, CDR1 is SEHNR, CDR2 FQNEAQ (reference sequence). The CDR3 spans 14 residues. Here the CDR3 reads CASSFRGGAYEQYF. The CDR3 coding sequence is TGTGCCAGCAGCTTTCGCGGGGGGGCCTACGAGCAGTACTTC. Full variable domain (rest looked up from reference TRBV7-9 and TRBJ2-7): DTGVSQNPRHKITKRGQNVTFRCDPISEHNRLYWYRQTLGQGPEFLTYFQNEAQLEKSRLLSDRFSAERPKGSFSTLEIQRTEQGDSAMYLCASSFRGGAYEQYFGPGTRLTVT.

The CDR3 sequence is CASSLGRGFGYTF. The CDR3 nucleotides read TGTGCCAGCAGCTTAGGCAGGGGTTTTGGCTACACCTTC. The chain is built from TRBV7-9 and TRBJ1-2, with D tentatively TRBD1 (6 bases). V was cut by 1 base and J by 7 bases, with 10 bases left in between. The CDR3 runs 13 residues. The germline V gene encodes CDR1 SEHNR and CDR2 FQNEAQ (reference sequence).

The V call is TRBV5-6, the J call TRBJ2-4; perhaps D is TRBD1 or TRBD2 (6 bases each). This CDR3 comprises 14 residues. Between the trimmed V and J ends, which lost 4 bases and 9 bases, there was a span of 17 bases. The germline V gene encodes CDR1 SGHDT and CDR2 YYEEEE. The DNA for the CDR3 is TGTGCCAGCAGCCGAGGCTACGGAGGGGGCATTCAGTACTTC. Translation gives CASSRGYGGGIQYF. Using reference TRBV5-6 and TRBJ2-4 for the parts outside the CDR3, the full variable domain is DAGVTQSPTHLIKTRGQQVTLRCSPKSGHDTVSWYQQALGQGPQFIFQYYEEEERQRGNFPDRFSGHQFPNYSSELNVNALLLGDSALYLCASSRGYGGGIQYFGAGTRLSVL.